These 17 T cell receptor beta chains originate from one sample sequenced in a study of PD-L1 blockade in urothelial cancer. The time point here: pretreatment peripheral blood. The assay was immunoSEQ multiplex PCR, and TCRdb's table has in-frame clones only and misses some. The table shows 55,000 to 80,000 clones, with under 90% occurring only once. Sample: PBMCs, taken around atezolizumab (anti-PD-L1) treatment. These receptor sequences come from a man in his 70s with urothelial cancer.

V usage is TRBV4-1 and J usage is TRBJ1-1; no clear D. This CDR3 region has 15 residues. Per the germline V gene, CDR1 is MGHRA and CDR2 is YSYEKL. Between the trimmed V and J ends, which lost 4 bases and 1 base, there was a span of 13 bases. CDR3 DNA: TGCGCCAGCAGCCTTATTTACAGACCGAACACTGAAGCTTTCTTT. Translating gives CASSLIYRPNTEAFF.

This clone came up a few times. This chain connects TRBV19 to TRBJ2-2, with a possible D match to TRBD1 (5 bases). Germline V gene sequence: CDR1 LNHDA, CDR2 SQIVND (reference sequence). V was cut by 2 bases and J by 1 base, with 11 bases left in between. CDR3 length: 16 amino acids. The CDR3 here is CASSIMSGMNTGELFF. CDR3 in DNA: TGTGCCAGTAGTATAATGTCAGGGATGAACACCGGGGAGCTGTTTTTT. Using reference TRBV19 and TRBJ2-2 for the parts outside the CDR3, the full variable domain is DGGITQSPKYLFRKEGQNVTLSCEQNLNHDAMYWYRQDPGQGLRLIYYSQIVNDFQKGDIAEGYSVSREKKESFPLTVTSAQKNPTAFYLCASSIMSGMNTGELFFGEGSRLTVL.

The chain joins TRBV4-1 to TRBJ1-5; perhaps TRBD1 as D (5 bases). This CDR3 is built from 16 residues. CDR1 is MGHRA and CDR2 is YSYEKL in the germline V gene. The V gene lost 4 bases and the J gene lost 11 bases, with 24 bases spanning the gap. CDR3 DNA: TGCGCCAGCAGCCTAGGACCGGGACTACTTGGTCAAGCCCAGCATTTT. Protein product: CASSLGPGLLGQAQHF.

The table lists this clone with a count of one. The CDR3 sequence: CASKGDNSGANVLTF. CDR3 DNA: TGTGCCAGCAAAGGGGATAACTCTGGGGCCAACGTCCTGACTTTC. The chain is built from TRBV6-5 and TRBJ2-6; D may be TRBD1 (5 bases). Per germline, CDR1 MNHEY and CDR2 SVGAGI. Deletions cut 7 bases from V and 0 bases from J, with 10 bases between. CDR3 size: 15 residues.

This clone was detected only once. The V gene is TRBV2, the J gene TRBJ1-4; D gene ambiguous. The CDR3 runs to 12 residues. Germline-derived CDR1 and CDR2 are SNHLY and FYNNEI. V lost 4 bases, J lost 6 bases, and 6 bases lay in between. CDR3 sequence reads: CASSGLYEKLFF. The CDR3 nucleotides read TGTGCCAGCAGTGGGCTTTATGAAAAACTGTTTTTT.

This clone occurred many times. The gene calls are TRBV7-9 and TRBJ2-4; D gene unclear. V was shortened by 0 bases and J by 7 bases, with 13 bases between the two germline ends. CDR1 and CDR2 (germline): SEHNR, FQNEAQ (reference sequence). The CDR3 has 15 residues. For the CDR3, the DNA is TGTGCCAGCAGCTTAGCGGTGCGTAGCCGGAACATTCAGTACTTC. It is translated as CASSLAVRSRNIQYF.

The chain couples TRBV2 to TRBJ2-4; a possible D gene is TRBD2 (6 bases). The V end was cut by 5 bases, the J end by 8 bases, with 13 bases between. The CDR3 loop spans 13 amino acids. The germline V gene encodes CDR1 SNHLY and CDR2 FYNNEI. As DNA, the CDR3 is TGTGCCAGCAGTCGGGGGTTGGTGGACATTCAGTACTTC. Translating it yields CASSRGLVDIQYF.

The chain has TRBV5-1 and TRBJ1-2; D possibly corresponds to TRBD1 (6 bases). V gave up 4 bases and J gave up 8 bases, with 15 bases separating them. CDR1 SGHRS and CDR2 YFSETQ come from the germline V gene. The CDR3 covers 13 residues. In DNA, the CDR3 is TGCGCCAGCAGCATAGATCCGGGGGGCGGCTACACCTTC. It codes for CASSIDPGGGYTF.

The chain recombines TRBV27 with TRBJ1-2; 11 positions agree with TRBD1. CDR1 and CDR2 from the germline V gene are MNHEY and SMNVEV (reference sequence). With 2 bases clipped from V and 7 bases from J, the junction kept 3 bases outside the gene matches. This CDR3 has 14 amino acids. CDR3 in DNA: TGTGCCAGCAGTTTAAGGGGACAGGGGGTTGGCTACACCTTC. Protein sequence: CASSLRGQGVGYTF.

The genes are TRBV18 and TRBJ1-5, with D unclear. The germline gives CDR1 KGHSH, CDR2 LQKENI. The CDR3 runs to 13 residues. The V end was cut by 0 bases, the J end by 6 bases, with 6 bases between. CDR3 sequence (DNA): TGTGCCAGCTCACCACCCGGTCGTCAGCCCCAGCATTTT. Amino acids: CASSPPGRQPQHF.

This clone was found once. This rearrangement joins TRBV18 to TRBJ1-1; D possibly corresponds to TRBD1 (6 bases). Germline V gene sequence: CDR1 KGHSH, CDR2 LQKENI. Trimming removed 3 bases from V and 5 bases from J, with 16 bases in between. The CDR3 runs 15 residues. The chain's CDR3 is CASSPPGRGETEAFF. The CDR3 DNA reads TGTGCCAGCTCACCTCCTGGCAGGGGAGAGACTGAAGCTTTCTTT.

The chain employs TRBV11-3 and TRBJ2-2; the D gene is possibly TRBD2 (6 bases). The CDR3 contains 12 residues. CDR1 and CDR2 (germline): SGHNT, YENEEA. V lost 5 bases, J lost 7 bases, and 8 bases lay in between. CDR3 sequence reads: CASSPGSGELFF. The CDR3 coding sequence is TGTGCCAGCAGCCCCGGGAGCGGGGAGCTGTTTTTT.

The rearrangement links TRBV6-1 to TRBJ1-2, with TRBD1 identical over 9 bases. V shed 8 bases, J shed 3 bases, and the junction held 7 bases outside the gene matches. CDR3 length: 14 residues. Germline CDR1 and CDR2: MNHNS and SASEGT. In DNA form, the CDR3 reads TGTGCCAGCGGAGAGACAGGGGGAGACTATGGCTACACCTTC. Protein: CASGETGGDYGYTF.

This chain's CDR3 is CASSLREAGNYNEQFF. CDR3 nucleotides: TGTGCCAGCAGCCTCAGGGAGGCGGGAAATTACAATGAGCAGTTCTTC. The gene calls are TRBV7-8 and TRBJ2-1; tentative D call: TRBD2 (6 bases). CDR3 size: 16 residues. Germline V gene data show CDR1 as SGHVS and CDR2 as FQNEAQ. With 5 bases removed from V and 4 bases from J, the gap between germline ends came to 18 bases.

The CDR3 loop is CASSQDGQGYNNEQFF. CDR3 DNA sequence: TGTGCCAGCAGCCAAGACGGGCAGGGTTACAACAATGAGCAGTTCTTC. This chain joins TRBV4-2 and TRBJ2-1, with a tentative D call TRBD1 (5 bases). The CDR3 runs 16 residues. CDR1 and CDR2 from the germline V gene are LGHNA and YNFKEQ. The V end was cut by 0 bases, the J end by 5 bases, with 14 bases between.

The chain is built from TRBV19 and TRBJ2-1; D not resolved. CDR3 size: 15 residues. Trimming left V 3 bases short and J 2 bases short, with 11 bases between. CDR1 is LNHDA and CDR2 is SQIVND in the germline V gene (reference sequence). The CDR3: CASSIEEQPYNEQFF. The CDR3 nucleotides read TGTGCCAGTAGTATTGAGGAGCAGCCCTACAATGAGCAGTTCTTC.

The chain joins TRBV5-1 to TRBJ2-3; the D gene is possibly TRBD1 (5 bases). Per the germline V gene, CDR1 is SGHRS and CDR2 is YFSETQ. The CDR3 runs 16 residues. V lost 4 bases to trimming and J lost 2 bases, with 17 bases between them. CDR3 coding DNA: TGCGCCAGCAGCCCCACTCTGGGGCAGTCCACAGATACGCAGTATTTT. Translated: CASSPTLGQSTDTQYF.